Each of the 5 T cell receptor beta chains below was sequenced from the same sample in a study of T cells in Graves' hyperthyroidism and ophthalmopathy (dated by TCRdb to the late 2010s). Library creation used multiplex PCR. Instrument on record: Illumina HiSeq 2000. TCR beta CDR3 regions were amplified from RNA transcripts. For the first round of RT-PCR on the TCR CDR3, the HTBI primer set was used together with the Qiagen OneStep RT-PCR kit. The public sequencing data were trimmed at Q25 with fastp and processed into clonotypes with MiXCR by TCRdb, which kept only in-frame beta chains. Every entry covers one CDR3 protein and lists the most common genes and DNA from its rows. Within this sample are fewer than 550,000 distinct CDR3 sequences, with around a quarter of them counted one time only. The ten largest clones add up to about 11% of the sample. Sequenced input: blood. Receptors originate from a woman younger than 45 with Graves' ophthalmopathy.

The CDR3 DNA reads as TGTGCCAGCAGCTTAGATAGGGTCGGAAATTCACCCCTCCACTTT. Translation gives CASSLDRVGNSPLHF. The V call is TRBV7-9, the J call TRBJ1-6; no clear D gene. V was clipped by 1 base and J by 7 bases, with 11 bases between them. The CDR3 loop spans 15 amino acids. CDR1 and CDR2 (germline): SEHNR, FQNEAQ (reference sequence). Together with reference TRBV7-9 and TRBJ1-6, the CDR3 gives the full variable domain: DTGVSQNPRHKITKRGQNVTFRCDPISEHNRLYWYRQTLGQGPEFLTYFQNEAQLEKSRLLSDRFSAERPKGSFSTLEIQRTEQGDSAMYLCASSLDRVGNSPLHFGNGTRLTVT.

In this sample, this clonotype turned up a few times. The V gene is TRBV6-5, the J gene TRBJ1-2; TRBD1 matches at 9 bases. CDR3 length: 15 amino acids. From germline, CDR1 is MNHEY and CDR2 SVGAGI. With 0 bases clipped from V and 7 bases from J, the junction kept 6 bases outside the gene matches. The CDR3 nucleotides read TGTGCCAGCAGTTACTCGGGACAGGGTGTTCTTGGCTACACCTTC. This encodes CASSYSGQGVLGYTF.

The sample holds many counts of this clonotype. The chain has TRBV7-9 and TRBJ1-2; 8 bases are shared with TRBD1. Per germline, CDR1 SEHNR and CDR2 FQNEAQ (reference sequence). The ends lost 1 base at V and 3 bases at J; junction bases unmatched: 4. The CDR3 has 15 residues. For the CDR3, the DNA is TGTGCCAGCAGCTTAGGCGACAGGGGATACTATGGCTACACCTTC. This translates into CASSLGDRGYYGYTF.

This clonotype appeared many times. The chain recombines TRBV7-9 with TRBJ2-7; 12 bases align to TRBD2. The CDR3 extends over 15 amino acids. V was pared by 5 bases and J by 6 bases, with 8 bases of the junction left unmatched. From germline, CDR1 is SEHNR and CDR2 FQNEAQ (reference sequence). CDR3 nucleotides: TGTGCCAGCAGCCCCTGGACTAGCGGGGAAGGCGAGCAGTACTTC. It encodes CASSPWTSGEGEQYF. The variable domain in full, completed from reference TRBV7-9 and TRBJ2-7, reads DTGVSQNPRHKITKRGQNVTFRCDPISEHNRLYWYRQTLGQGPEFLTYFQNEAQLEKSRLLSDRFSAERPKGSFSTLEIQRTEQGDSAMYLCASSPWTSGEGEQYFGPGTRLTVT.

There are many counts of this clonotype. The chain is built from TRBV6-2 or TRBV6-3 and TRBJ1-1; 10 nucleotides match TRBD1. The ends lost 4 bases at V and 1 base at J; junction bases unmatched: 9. This CDR3 is built from 17 residues. Germline assignment: CDR1 MNHEY and CDR2 SVGEGT. The CDR3 protein is CASSFDPGTGENTEAFF. CDR3 sequence (DNA): TGTGCCAGCAGTTTCGACCCCGGGACAGGGGAGAACACTGAAGCTTTCTTT.